This T cell receptor (beta chain) stems from a study of graft-versus-host responses after intestinal transplantation. Overall study context: All of the recipients had induction that used anti-thymocyte globulin, then tacrolimus and steroids for about 3 years. Study outcomes and limitations: Peak GvH clone levels in circulation were associated with early post-transplant HvG declines. Some patients had graft-donor T cell macrochimerism, and their allografts showed high graft-versus-host to host-versus-graft clonal ratios.

In the case of this clone: Its specificity is unknown.

Produced via immunoSEQ multiplex PCR; TCRdb's table is partial and in-frame only. Seen here are about 10,000 clones, around 87% observed once, and the top ten hold more than 9.5%. This TCR was sampled from a human patient who received an intestinal transplant, so some T cells may come from the graft donor. Sequencing was performed on PBMCs, taken more than 230 days after intestinal transplant.

CDR3 residues: CASSPDRGLGQPQHF. The CDR3 DNA is TGTGCCAGCAGCCCGGACAGGGGACTGGGTCAGCCCCAGCATTTT. V gene TRBV7-2 combines with J gene TRBJ1-5; 9 bases are a match to TRBD1. V lost 5 bases and J lost 6; bases outside the gene matches: 8. The CDR3 has 15 amino acids. Germline CDR1 reads SGHTA; CDR2 reads FQGNSA.